These 6 T cell receptor beta chains were sequenced from one sample in a study of T cell changes during pregnancy in multiple sclerosis. Clones were sequenced by immunoSEQ multiplex PCR, and TCRdb holds only the in-frame ones, with some missing. This sample yields tens of thousands of clones, of which about 94% are seen a single time; over 2% belongs to the top ten. The sample in question was CD8+ T cells from peripheral blood mononuclear cells, obtained after pregnancy. These receptors originate from a female donor with multiple sclerosis, enrolled in a pregnancy study.

The V gene is TRBV7-9, the J gene TRBJ2-1, with D perhaps matching TRBD1 (6 bases). Germline lookup yields CDR1 SEHNR and CDR2 FQNEAQ (reference sequence). V lost 5 bases and J lost 0, with 8 bases in between. CDR3 length equals 14 residues. CDR3: CASSPDSSYNEQFF. CDR3 DNA: TGTGCCAGCAGCCCGGACAGCTCCTACAATGAGCAGTTCTTC.

This rearrangement joins TRBV15 to TRBJ2-7, with 7 positions matching TRBD1. The J segment lost 0 bases and the V segment lost 1 base, leaving 3 bases of the junction unmatched. This CDR3 is built from 15 residues. Germline assignment: CDR1 LNHNV and CDR2 YYDKDF (reference sequence). CDR3 in DNA: TGTGCCACCAGCAGAGCCCGGGACAGCTCCTACGAGCAGTACTTC. It encodes CATSRARDSSYEQYF.

The chain carries TRBV9 and TRBJ2-2, with 7 bases identical to TRBD1. V was clipped by 3 bases and J by 1 base; unmatched bases: 3. This CDR3 is built from 15 residues. Germline V gene lookup returns CDR1 SGDLS and CDR2 YYNGEE. CDR3 in amino acids: CASSGRTGNTGELFF. CDR3 coding DNA: TGTGCCAGCAGCGGGCGGACAGGGAACACCGGGGAGCTGTTTTTT.

The gene calls are TRBV19 and TRBJ1-5; 7 nucleotides line up with TRBD1. Trimming removed 5 bases from V and 0 bases from J; junction bases left unmatched: 13. The CDR3 loop spans 18 amino acids. The germline V gene encodes CDR1 LNHDA and CDR2 SQIVND (reference sequence). The CDR3 reads CASSEGQTNSYSNQPQHF. The CDR3 nucleotides are TGTGCCAGTAGTGAGGGACAGACGAACTCTTATAGCAATCAGCCCCAGCATTTT. The full variable domain, completed using reference TRBV19 and TRBJ1-5, is DGGITQSPKYLFRKEGQNVTLSCEQNLNHDAMYWYRQDPGQGLRLIYYSQIVNDFQKGDIAEGYSVSREKKESFPLTVTSAQKNPTAFYLCASSEGQTNSYSNQPQHFGDGTRLSIL.

The rearrangement uses TRBV9 and TRBJ2-3; unclear D gene. Germline assignment: CDR1 SGDLS and CDR2 YYNGEE. V lost 4 bases, J lost 6 bases, and 9 bases lay in between. The CDR3 length is 12 residues. The CDR3: CASSSSWDTQYF. The CDR3 nucleotides read TGTGCCAGCAGCTCGAGTTGGGATACGCAGTATTTT.

The chain employs TRBV6-1 and TRBJ2-7; 9 bases are a match to TRBD2. The CDR3 contains 15 residues. The junction had 5 bases not matched to a gene; V was cut back by 1 base and J by 4 bases. Germline V gene lookup returns CDR1 MNHNS and CDR2 SASEGT. DNA of the CDR3: TGTGCCAGCAGTGAAGTAGGCGGGAGGGGTTACGAGCAGTACTTC. Translated: CASSEVGGRGYEQYF.